This is a list of T cell receptor beta chains from one sample in a study of naive and memory T cell subsets. One entry per CDR3 protein results from TCRdb running MiXCR on the UMI-ligation and nested PCR reads. The sample lists some 100,000 distinct CDR3 sequences; more than 6.5% were seen once. The specimen sequenced was central memory CD4+ T cells from blood. These receptors came from a human donor in good health. Both conserved end residues are part of each CDR3. The D gene is left open where the match is weak. For some rows the clone size is stated as once, few or many, or as a class when expanded; others skip it.

CDR3 DNA: TGTGCCAGCAGAGTCAGGGCAGATACGCAGTATTTT; CDR3 protein: CASRVRADTQYF; clone size: few; V gene: TRBV2; J gene: TRBJ2-3; D gene: -
CDR3 DNA: TGCAGTGGACAGGGGGCATACAATGAGCAGTTCTTC; CDR3 protein: CSGQGAYNEQFF; clone size: -; V gene: TRBV20-1; J gene: TRBJ2-1; D gene: TRBD1
CDR3 DNA: TGCAGCGTTGATTTGTGGGGTGGGGTAGCGCGGGGCTCCTACAATGAGCAGTTCTTC; CDR3 protein: CSVDLWGGVARGSYNEQFF; clone size: many; V gene: TRBV29-1; J gene: TRBJ2-1; D gene: -
CDR3 DNA: TGCGCCAGCAGCCAAGGGGCAGGGGGGGCACGGACTGGCTACACCTTC; CDR3 protein: CASSQGAGGARTGYTF; clone size: -; V gene: TRBV4-3; J gene: TRBJ1-2; D gene: TRBD1
CDR3 DNA: TGTGCCAGCAGCCAAGATTTAGGAGGGAGTGAAGCTTTCTTT; CDR3 protein: CASSQDLGGSEAFF; clone size: -; V gene: TRBV14; J gene: TRBJ1-1; D gene: -
CDR3 DNA: TGCAGTGCTAGAGATGGGGCGGGAGCATACTACAATGAGCAGTTCTTC; CDR3 protein: CSARDGAGAYYNEQFF; clone size: -; V gene: TRBV20-1; J gene: TRBJ2-1; D gene: TRBD2
CDR3 DNA: TGTGCCAGCAGGACAGGGGGGCGGGGCGGAACCTACAATGAGCAGTTCTTC; CDR3 protein: CASRTGGRGGTYNEQFF; clone size: many; V gene: TRBV7-2; J gene: TRBJ2-1; D gene: TRBD1
CDR3 DNA: TGCAGTGCCAGGCGGGACGTAGGTACCTTCGAGCAGTACTTC; CDR3 protein: CSARRDVGTFEQYF; clone size: many; V gene: TRBV20-1; J gene: TRBJ2-7; D gene: -
CDR3 DNA: TGTGCCAGCAGTCTATACACAACCCCCTACGAGCAGTACTTC; CDR3 protein: CASSLYTTPYEQYF; clone size: many; V gene: TRBV28; J gene: TRBJ2-7; D gene: -
CDR3 DNA: TGTGCCACCAGTGATACACGGGACCCGGGGACCAAAAACATTCAGTACTTC; CDR3 protein: CATSDTRDPGTKNIQYF; clone size: many; V gene: TRBV24-1; J gene: TRBJ2-4; D gene: -
CDR3 DNA: TGTGCCAGCAGCCCACCCGGGGGTTGGAACACTGAAGCTTTCTTT; CDR3 protein: CASSPPGGWNTEAFF; clone size: -; V gene: TRBV5-5; J gene: TRBJ1-1; D gene: -
CDR3 DNA: TGTGCCAGCAGTCGCGCCGGACAGGGTGGCTACACCTTC; CDR3 protein: CASSRAGQGGYTF; clone size: -; V gene: TRBV27; J gene: TRBJ1-2; D gene: TRBD1
CDR3 DNA: TGTGCCAGCAGCTTCGGGATTACCACAGATACGCAGTATTTT; CDR3 protein: CASSFGITTDTQYF; clone size: many; V gene: TRBV7-2; J gene: TRBJ2-3; D gene: -
CDR3 DNA: TGCGCTAGTGGTGGCACAGATACGCAGTATTTT; CDR3 protein: CASGGTDTQYF; clone size: many; V gene: TRBV29-1; J gene: TRBJ2-3; D gene: -
CDR3 DNA: TGCAGTGCCAGGACAGGGGGCGGGGGTAGCAATCAGCCCCAGCATTTT; CDR3 protein: CSARTGGGGSNQPQHF; clone size: -; V gene: TRBV20-1; J gene: TRBJ1-5; D gene: TRBD1
CDR3 DNA: TGTGCCAGCAGGGGACTTAACACTGAAGCTTTCTTT; CDR3 protein: CASRGLNTEAFF; clone size: many; V gene: TRBV6-2/TRBV6-3; J gene: TRBJ1-1; D gene: -
CDR3 DNA: TGTGCCACCAGCAGAGATACGGAGAGTGAGCAGTTCTTC; CDR3 protein: CATSRDTESEQFF; clone size: -; V gene: TRBV15; J gene: TRBJ2-1; D gene: -
CDR3 DNA: TGTGCCAGCAGCCCGCCTTACACAGATACGCAGTATTTT; CDR3 protein: CASSPPYTDTQYF; clone size: many; V gene: TRBV7-2; J gene: TRBJ2-3; D gene: -
CDR3 DNA: TGTGCCAGCAGCTCGCGAGGGACTAAGAATGAGCAGTTCTTC; CDR3 protein: CASSSRGTKNEQFF; clone size: many; V gene: TRBV3-1; J gene: TRBJ2-1; D gene: TRBD2
CDR3 DNA: TGCGCCAGCAGCTTGAACCGGAGAAACGATGGCTACACCTTC; CDR3 protein: CASSLNRRNDGYTF; clone size: many; V gene: TRBV5-1; J gene: TRBJ1-2; D gene: -
CDR3 DNA: TGTGCCAGCATAACCCCGGGAGCATATGAGCAGTTCTTC; CDR3 protein: CASITPGAYEQFF; clone size: -; V gene: TRBV28; J gene: TRBJ2-1; D gene: -
CDR3 DNA: TGCAGCGGTGGTCGGGCAGATACGCAGTATTTT; CDR3 protein: CSGGRADTQYF; clone size: -; V gene: TRBV29-1; J gene: TRBJ2-3; D gene: -
CDR3 DNA: TGTGCCAGCAGTGAACAGGCCAAAGAGACCCAGTACTTC; CDR3 protein: CASSEQAKETQYF; clone size: -; V gene: TRBV2; J gene: TRBJ2-5; D gene: -
CDR3 DNA: TGTGCCAGCAGTGGAGGTTACAGCTCTGGGGCCAACGTCCTGACTTTC; CDR3 protein: CASSGGYSSGANVLTF; clone size: many; V gene: TRBV25-1; J gene: TRBJ2-6; D gene: -
CDR3 DNA: TGCAGTGCTAGAGATATGCTAGATCAGCCCCAGCATTTT; CDR3 protein: CSARDMLDQPQHF; clone size: many; V gene: TRBV20-1; J gene: TRBJ1-5; D gene: -
CDR3 DNA: TGCAGTGCTGGGACAGGGATAAGGGGCAATCAGCCCCAGCATTTT; CDR3 protein: CSAGTGIRGNQPQHF; clone size: many; V gene: TRBV20-1; J gene: TRBJ1-5; D gene: TRBD1
CDR3 DNA: TGTGCCAGCAGTGCCCCGGGACGAGGGACAGATACGCAGTATTTT; CDR3 protein: CASSAPGRGTDTQYF; clone size: -; V gene: TRBV6-1; J gene: TRBJ2-3; D gene: -
CDR3 DNA: TGCGCCAGCAGTCAATCAGACGAGCAGTACTTC; CDR3 protein: CASSQSDEQYF; clone size: -; V gene: TRBV23-1; J gene: TRBJ2-7; D gene: -
CDR3 DNA: TGTGCCAGTACGAGAACAGATACGCAGTATTTT; CDR3 protein: CASTRTDTQYF; clone size: -; V gene: TRBV2; J gene: TRBJ2-3; D gene: -
CDR3 DNA: TGCAGTGCTAAAACAGTGTTCAACTATGGCTACACCTTC; CDR3 protein: CSAKTVFNYGYTF; clone size: few; V gene: TRBV20-1; J gene: TRBJ1-2; D gene: -
CDR3 DNA: TGTGCCAGCAGCCCGGACAGGGGGTTCGGCTACACCTTC; CDR3 protein: CASSPDRGFGYTF; clone size: many; V gene: TRBV14; J gene: TRBJ1-2; D gene: TRBD1
CDR3 DNA: TGTGCCAGCCGGAGGCGTGGCAATGAGCAGTTCTTC; CDR3 protein: CASRRRGNEQFF; clone size: many; V gene: TRBV19; J gene: TRBJ2-1; D gene: -
CDR3 DNA: TGTGCCAGTAGAGGGACTCACCCCGGCGAGCAGTACTTC; CDR3 protein: CASRGTHPGEQYF; clone size: few; V gene: TRBV19; J gene: TRBJ2-7; D gene: -
CDR3 DNA: TGTGCCAGCAGCTTACGGCGGACTAACCTTTACAATGAGCAGTTCTTC; CDR3 protein: CASSLRRTNLYNEQFF; clone size: few; V gene: TRBV11-3; J gene: TRBJ2-1; D gene: -
CDR3 DNA: TGTGCCAGCAGCCGAAAGACAGGGTCTACTGGAAACACCATATATTTT; CDR3 protein: CASSRKTGSTGNTIYF; clone size: many; V gene: TRBV4-2; J gene: TRBJ1-3; D gene: TRBD1
CDR3 DNA: TGTGCCAGCAGTGGACAGGGTTTTTCCGGGGAGCTGTTTTTT; CDR3 protein: CASSGQGFSGELFF; clone size: -; V gene: TRBV6-5; J gene: TRBJ2-2; D gene: TRBD1
CDR3 DNA: TGCAGCGCCCATTACACCGGGGAGCTGTTTTTT; CDR3 protein: CSAHYTGELFF; clone size: many; V gene: TRBV29-1; J gene: TRBJ2-2; D gene: -
CDR3 DNA: TGCAGCGTTGAAGCTAGACCGACAGTTTACACCTTC; CDR3 protein: CSVEARPTVYTF; clone size: many; V gene: TRBV29-1; J gene: TRBJ1-2; D gene: -